Listed below are T cell receptor beta chains from one sample, sequenced in a study of T cells after yellow fever vaccination. MiXCR, applied by TCRdb to the 5' RACE reads, yields one record per CDR3 protein. The sample gives about 160,000 distinct CDR3 sequences, 9.3% of which show up once; about a third is in the top ten. The specimen was CD8+ T cells sorted from PBMCs, collected 45 days after the yellow fever booster vaccination. These TCRs come from a man aged 18 to 29 who received the YFV17D yellow fever vaccine. CDR3s include the opening cysteine and the closing phenylalanine or tryptophan. A D gene is named only where the DNA matches it firmly. Not all rows give a size; the values are once, few, many and, for expanded clones, a class.

D gene: TRBD2; J gene: TRBJ2-5; V gene: TRBV7-3; clone size: NA; CDR3 protein: CASSISGGEETQYF; CDR3 DNA: TGTGCCAGCAGCATTAGCGGGGGGGAAGAGACCCAGTACTTC
D gene: NA; J gene: TRBJ1-5; V gene: TRBV4-3; clone size: few; CDR3 protein: CASSQDFGPANQPQHF; CDR3 DNA: TGCGCCAGCAGCCAAGATTTTGGACCCGCTAATCAGCCCCAGCATTTT
D gene: TRBD1; J gene: TRBJ1-6; V gene: TRBV7-6; clone size: few; CDR3 protein: CASSLVTWDRGNSPLHF; CDR3 DNA: TGTGCCAGCAGCTTAGTTACTTGGGACAGGGGTAATTCACCCCTCCACTTT
D gene: TRBD2; J gene: TRBJ2-5; V gene: TRBV4-2; clone size: NA; CDR3 protein: CASSQDPGGAVQETQYF; CDR3 DNA: TGTGCCAGCAGCCAAGATCCCGGGGGGGCCGTCCAAGAGACCCAGTACTTC
D gene: TRBD1; J gene: TRBJ1-5; V gene: TRBV28; clone size: few; CDR3 protein: CASSHRGGSNQPQHF; CDR3 DNA: TGTGCCAGCAGCCACAGGGGGGGGAGCAATCAGCCCCAGCATTTT
D gene: TRBD2; J gene: TRBJ2-2; V gene: TRBV7-9; clone size: NA; CDR3 protein: CASSLRGLAGATNTGELFF; CDR3 DNA: TGTGCCAGCAGCTTAAGGGGCCTAGCGGGGGCAACGAACACCGGGGAGCTGTTTTTT
D gene: TRBD2; J gene: TRBJ2-1; V gene: TRBV4-3; clone size: NA; CDR3 protein: CASSQDTRLAGSYNEQFF; CDR3 DNA: TGCGCCAGCAGCCAAGATACGAGACTAGCGGGATCTTACAATGAGCAGTTCTTC
D gene: TRBD2; J gene: TRBJ2-1; V gene: TRBV5-6; clone size: NA; CDR3 protein: CASSSLAGETYNEQFF; CDR3 DNA: TGTGCCAGCAGCTCCTTAGCGGGCGAGACCTACAATGAGCAGTTCTTC
D gene: NA; J gene: TRBJ1-2; V gene: TRBV6-5; clone size: few; CDR3 protein: CASSYVGNYGYTF; CDR3 DNA: TGTGCCAGCAGTTACGTGGGTAACTATGGCTACACCTTC
D gene: NA; J gene: TRBJ1-6; V gene: TRBV7-6; clone size: NA; CDR3 protein: CASSFGPRVGEPYNSPLHF; CDR3 DNA: TGTGCCAGCAGCTTTGGGCCTAGGGTCGGTGAGCCCTATAATTCACCCCTCCACTTT
D gene: NA; J gene: TRBJ2-1; V gene: TRBV24-1; clone size: few; CDR3 protein: CATSDSGSEVVNEQFF; CDR3 DNA: TGTGCCACCAGTGATTCTGGGTCCGAGGTTGTCAATGAGCAGTTCTTC
D gene: NA; J gene: TRBJ2-3; V gene: TRBV7-2; clone size: NA; CDR3 protein: CASSPWIAPVADTQYF; CDR3 DNA: TGTGCCAGCAGCCCATGGATCGCCCCGGTGGCAGATACGCAGTATTTT
D gene: NA; J gene: TRBJ1-5; V gene: TRBV24-1; clone size: NA; CDR3 protein: CATSRPDSNQPQHF; CDR3 DNA: TGTGCCACCAGTAGACCGGATAGCAATCAGCCCCAGCATTTT
D gene: NA; J gene: TRBJ1-2; V gene: TRBV27; clone size: NA; CDR3 protein: CASKISGVLDGYTF; CDR3 DNA: TGTGCCAGCAAAATCTCAGGGGTGTTGGATGGCTACACCTTC
D gene: NA; J gene: TRBJ1-1; V gene: TRBV9; clone size: few; CDR3 protein: CASSAPPGGEAFF; CDR3 DNA: TGTGCCAGCAGCGCCCCCCCCGGGGGTGAAGCTTTCTTT
D gene: TRBD2; J gene: TRBJ2-3; V gene: TRBV4-3; clone size: many; CDR3 protein: CASSQDPGTSLYSTDTQYF; CDR3 DNA: TGCGCCAGCAGCCAAGATCCAGGGACTAGCTTATATAGCACAGATACGCAGTATTTT
D gene: NA; J gene: TRBJ1-4; V gene: TRBV28; clone size: NA; CDR3 protein: CASSLLVRDPSELFF; CDR3 DNA: TGTGCCAGCAGTTTATTGGTCCGTGACCCCTCCGAACTGTTTTTT
D gene: NA; J gene: TRBJ2-1; V gene: TRBV7-9; clone size: NA; CDR3 protein: CASSLEREQFF; CDR3 DNA: TGTGCCAGCAGCTTAGAACGTGAGCAGTTCTTC
D gene: TRBD1; J gene: TRBJ1-1; V gene: TRBV19; clone size: NA; CDR3 protein: CASGYGTGGTEAFF; CDR3 DNA: TGTGCCAGCGGATACGGGACAGGGGGTACTGAAGCTTTCTTT
D gene: NA; J gene: TRBJ2-3; V gene: TRBV7-3; clone size: few; CDR3 protein: CASSLGTVSTDTQYF; CDR3 DNA: TGTGCCAGCAGCCTCGGGACGGTCAGCACAGATACGCAGTATTTT
D gene: TRBD2; J gene: TRBJ2-3; V gene: TRBV2; clone size: few; CDR3 protein: CASTGLAGGDTDTQYF; CDR3 DNA: TGTGCCAGCACCGGACTAGCGGGGGGCGACACAGATACGCAGTATTTT
D gene: NA; J gene: TRBJ1-1; V gene: TRBV7-2; clone size: few; CDR3 protein: CASSFTGPTEAFF; CDR3 DNA: TGTGCCAGCAGCTTTACAGGCCCTACTGAAGCTTTCTTT
D gene: NA; J gene: TRBJ2-3; V gene: TRBV7-9; clone size: NA; CDR3 protein: CASSLEPGWTDTQYF; CDR3 DNA: TGTGCCAGCAGCCTAGAACCGGGCTGGACAGATACGCAGTATTTT
D gene: NA; J gene: TRBJ2-7; V gene: TRBV7-6; clone size: many; CDR3 protein: CASSSTGNYEQYF; CDR3 DNA: TGTGCCAGCAGCTCTACAGGGAACTACGAGCAGTACTTC
D gene: TRBD2; J gene: TRBJ2-5; V gene: TRBV12-3/TRBV12-4; clone size: few; CDR3 protein: CASKDSQRGGFQETQYF; CDR3 DNA: TGTGCCAGCAAAGACAGCCAGCGGGGGGGATTCCAAGAGACCCAGTACTTC
D gene: TRBD2; J gene: TRBJ2-5; V gene: TRBV20-1; clone size: few; CDR3 protein: CSAREGTSGETQYF; CDR3 DNA: TGCAGTGCTAGAGAAGGGACTAGCGGAGAGACCCAGTACTTC
D gene: NA; J gene: TRBJ2-6; V gene: TRBV6-5; clone size: few; CDR3 protein: CASTPSGANVLTF; CDR3 DNA: TGTGCCAGCACACCCTCTGGGGCCAACGTCCTGACTTTC
D gene: NA; J gene: TRBJ2-7; V gene: TRBV7-6; clone size: many; CDR3 protein: CASSLETAYEQYF; CDR3 DNA: TGTGCCAGCAGCTTAGAGACAGCCTACGAGCAGTACTTC
D gene: NA; J gene: TRBJ2-7; V gene: TRBV4-1; clone size: NA; CDR3 protein: CASSQDVGATYEQYF; CDR3 DNA: TGCGCCAGCAGCCAAGATGTTGGGGCGACGTACGAGCAGTACTTC
D gene: NA; J gene: TRBJ2-6; V gene: TRBV6-5; clone size: NA; CDR3 protein: CASSEPGQSSGANVLTF; CDR3 DNA: TGTGCCAGCAGTGAACCGGGACAAAGCTCTGGGGCCAACGTCCTGACTTTC
D gene: NA; J gene: TRBJ2-1; V gene: TRBV24-1; clone size: few; CDR3 protein: CATSEFENQGDNEQFF; CDR3 DNA: TGTGCCACCAGTGAATTCGAGAATCAGGGAGACAATGAGCAGTTCTTC
D gene: NA; J gene: TRBJ1-5; V gene: TRBV6-6; clone size: NA; CDR3 protein: CASSRAGGSNQPQHF; CDR3 DNA: TGTGCCAGCAGCCGAGCGGGTGGGAGCAATCAGCCCCAGCATTTT
D gene: NA; J gene: TRBJ1-1; V gene: TRBV12-3/TRBV12-4; clone size: NA; CDR3 protein: CASNNAGGNTEAFF; CDR3 DNA: TGTGCCAGCAACAACGCGGGGGGAAACACTGAAGCTTTCTTT
D gene: NA; J gene: TRBJ1-6; V gene: TRBV7-6; clone size: many; CDR3 protein: CASSPLGGQANSPLHF; CDR3 DNA: TGTGCCAGCTCCCCCTTGGGGGGGCAAGCTAATTCACCCCTCCACTTT
D gene: NA; J gene: TRBJ1-1; V gene: TRBV28; clone size: NA; CDR3 protein: CASSLTRTEAFF; CDR3 DNA: TGTGCCAGCAGTCTTACGAGGACTGAAGCTTTCTTT
D gene: NA; J gene: TRBJ2-5; V gene: TRBV7-8; clone size: few; CDR3 protein: CTTSLYGWETQYF; CDR3 DNA: TGTACAACTAGCCTGTACGGGTGGGAGACCCAGTACTTC
D gene: NA; J gene: TRBJ1-1; V gene: TRBV7-2; clone size: few; CDR3 protein: CASSFPPRTATMNTEAFF; CDR3 DNA: TGTGCCAGCAGCTTCCCACCACGGACGGCAACCATGAACACTGAAGCTTTCTTT
D gene: TRBD2; J gene: TRBJ2-7; V gene: TRBV5-4; clone size: few; CDR3 protein: CATWGSGGPVEQYF; CDR3 DNA: TGTGCAACCTGGGGTAGCGGGGGTCCCGTGGAGCAGTACTTC
D gene: NA; J gene: TRBJ1-1; V gene: TRBV7-8; clone size: NA; CDR3 protein: CASSPVTGATNTEAFF; CDR3 DNA: TGTGCCAGCAGCCCGGTTACCGGGGCCACAAACACTGAAGCTTTCTTT
D gene: NA; J gene: TRBJ2-1; V gene: TRBV27; clone size: NA; CDR3 protein: CASSESGDYNEQFF; CDR3 DNA: TGTGCCAGCAGTGAATCGGGGGACTACAATGAGCAGTTCTTC
D gene: NA; J gene: TRBJ1-5; V gene: TRBV27; clone size: NA; CDR3 protein: CASSLSPPGGYSNQPQHF; CDR3 DNA: TGTGCCAGCAGTTTATCTCCGCCGGGAGGATATAGCAATCAGCCCCAGCATTTT
D gene: TRBD1; J gene: TRBJ2-1; V gene: TRBV28; clone size: few; CDR3 protein: CASSPPGQGDLGNEQFF; CDR3 DNA: TGTGCCAGCAGTCCTCCGGGACAGGGGGATCTAGGCAATGAGCAGTTCTTC
D gene: TRBD2; J gene: TRBJ2-5; V gene: TRBV6-6; clone size: few; CDR3 protein: CASSYSRVAGGTLQETQYF; CDR3 DNA: TGTGCCAGCAGTTACTCGAGGGTAGCGGGGGGCACCCTTCAAGAGACCCAGTACTTC
D gene: NA; J gene: TRBJ1-2; V gene: TRBV7-9; clone size: few; CDR3 protein: CASSSLRPVGGSGYTF; CDR3 DNA: TGTGCCAGCAGCTCGCTCCGCCCCGTTGGGGGATCCGGCTACACCTTC
D gene: NA; J gene: TRBJ2-7; V gene: TRBV29-1; clone size: few; CDR3 protein: CSVETASPYEQYF; CDR3 DNA: TGCAGCGTTGAGACTGCATCCCCCTACGAGCAGTACTTC
D gene: TRBD2; J gene: TRBJ2-3; V gene: TRBV2; clone size: few; CDR3 protein: CASSDSRSGVDTDTQYF; CDR3 DNA: TGTGCCAGCAGTGATAGTCGTAGCGGGGTTGACACAGATACGCAGTATTTT
D gene: NA; J gene: TRBJ2-3; V gene: TRBV7-6; clone size: NA; CDR3 protein: CASSLGAGATDTQYF; CDR3 DNA: TGTGCCAGCAGCTTAGGAGCAGGGGCCACAGATACGCAGTATTTT
D gene: TRBD1; J gene: TRBJ2-7; V gene: TRBV10-3; clone size: few; CDR3 protein: CAISPPGQGEEQYF; CDR3 DNA: TGTGCCATCAGCCCTCCGGGACAGGGGGAAGAGCAGTACTTC
D gene: NA; J gene: TRBJ2-5; V gene: TRBV29-1; clone size: few; CDR3 protein: CSVRGSLQGLGPQETQYF; CDR3 DNA: TGCAGCGTACGGGGGTCTCTACAGGGTCTGGGTCCGCAAGAGACCCAGTACTTC